Listed here are 8 T cell receptor beta chains from one sample, sequenced in a study of blood T cells in healthy people across ages. With a J-beta primer mix and a sample-barcoded 5' primer, a second PCR ran about 7 to 11 cycles. From the 5' RACE reads, TCRdb called clonotypes with MiXCR, one entry per CDR3 protein. Seen here are roughly 800,000 distinct CDR3 sequences, 55% to 75% observed once, and the top ten hold roughly 22%. The sample consisted of blood. The receptors originated from a man aged 25-45 years in good health.

This clonotype was counted once. The chain joins TRBV28 to TRBJ2-7, with a possible D match to TRBD2 (5 bases). V lost 4 bases and J 2 bases, leaving 12 bases between the germline ends. The CDR3 is 14 residues long. Germline-derived CDR1 and CDR2 are MDHEN and SYDVKM. The CDR3 DNA reads TGTGCCAGCAGTTCCCCGGGATCTACCTACGAGCAGTACTTC. Protein product: CASSSPGSTYEQYF.

This chain joins TRBV3-1 and TRBJ1-5; unclear D gene. CDR3 length equals 13 residues. Germline V gene lookup returns CDR1 LGHDT and CDR2 YNNKEL (reference sequence). V gave up 0 bases and J gave up 5 bases, with 5 bases separating them. The CDR3 bases are TGTGCCAGCAGCCAAGACGTAGATCAGCCCCAGCATTTT. Residues: CASSQDVDQPQHF.

The genes are TRBV12-3 or TRBV12-4 and TRBJ2-2; no definite D call. The CDR3 contains 14 residues. With 5 bases removed from V and 4 bases from J, the gap between germline ends came to 11 bases. The CDR3: CASSRHLRTGELFF. The CDR3 region has the DNA TGTGCCAGCAGTCGACACCTACGCACCGGGGAGCTGTTTTTT.

This clonotype appeared a few times. V gene TRBV9 combines with J gene TRBJ2-6; possibly TRBD1 for D (5 bases). The V and J ends lost 5 bases and 0 bases respectively, with 18 bases between them. Germline assignment: CDR1 SGDLS and CDR2 YYNGEE. The CDR3 is made up of 18 amino acids. The CDR3 sequence: CASSDHTGHYSGANVLTF. CDR3 nucleotide sequence: TGTGCCAGCAGTGACCATACAGGCCACTACTCTGGGGCCAACGTCCTGACTTTC.

This rearrangement joins TRBV29-1 to TRBJ1-2; no clear D gene. Per the germline V gene, CDR1 is SQVTM and CDR2 is ANQGSEA. CDR3 size: 13 residues. Trimming pared 6 bases from V and 8 bases from J, leaving 19 bases between. The CDR3 protein is CSVEVPGFGGYTF. The CDR3 DNA is TGCAGCGTCGAGGTTCCGGGCTTCGGAGGCTACACCTTC.

This sequence joins TRBV7-9 and TRBJ2-3; D remains unclear. CDR1 is SEHNR and CDR2 is FQNEAQ in the germline V gene (reference sequence). The CDR3 is 13 amino acids. V lost 7 bases and J 6 bases, leaving 14 bases between the germline ends. The CDR3 is CASTAFDVDTQYF. DNA of the CDR3: TGTGCCAGCACCGCCTTCGACGTCGATACGCAGTATTTT.

The chain is built from TRBV6-1 and TRBJ2-6; D uncertain. V was pared by 3 bases and J by 1 base, with 16 bases between. CDR1 and CDR2 (germline): MNHNS, SASEGT. The CDR3 has 18 amino acids. CDR3 coding DNA: TGTGCCAGCAGTGAGGCCATAGGGAAGCTTTCTGGGGCCAACGTCCTGACTTTC. This sequence encodes CASSEAIGKLSGANVLTF.

This chain uses TRBV7-2 with TRBJ1-5; the D is unclear. The V and J ends lost 5 bases and 8 bases respectively, with 19 bases between them. The germline CDR1 and CDR2 sequences are SGHTA and FQGNSA. The CDR3 consists of 15 residues. The CDR3 sequence: CASSPSRQVEKPQHF. CDR3 bases: TGTGCCAGCAGCCCATCTCGGCAGGTTGAGAAGCCCCAGCATTTT.